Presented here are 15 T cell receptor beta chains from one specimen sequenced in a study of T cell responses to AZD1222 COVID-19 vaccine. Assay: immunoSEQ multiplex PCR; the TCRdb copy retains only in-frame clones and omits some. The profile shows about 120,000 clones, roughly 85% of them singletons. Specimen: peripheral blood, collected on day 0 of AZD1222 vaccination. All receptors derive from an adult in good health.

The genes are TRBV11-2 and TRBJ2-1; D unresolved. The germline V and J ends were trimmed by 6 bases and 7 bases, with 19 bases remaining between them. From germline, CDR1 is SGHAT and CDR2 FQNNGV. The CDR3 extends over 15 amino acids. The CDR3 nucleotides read TGTGCCAGCAGATGGGCGGTGGCAGGCGGAAATGAGCAGTTCTTC. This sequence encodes CASRWAVAGGNEQFF.

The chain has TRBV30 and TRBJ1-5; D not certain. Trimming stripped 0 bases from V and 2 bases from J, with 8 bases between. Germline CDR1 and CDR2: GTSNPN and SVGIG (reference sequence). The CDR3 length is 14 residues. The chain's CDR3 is CAWSVYAGNQPQHF. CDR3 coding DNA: TGTGCCTGGAGTGTTTACGCGGGCAATCAGCCCCAGCATTTT. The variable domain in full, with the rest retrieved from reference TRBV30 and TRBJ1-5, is SQTIHQWPATLVQPVGSPLSLECTVEGTSNPNLYWYRQAAGRGLQLLFYSVGIGQISSEVPQNLSASRPQDRQFILSSKKLLLSDSGFYLCAWSVYAGNQPQHFGDGTRLSIL.

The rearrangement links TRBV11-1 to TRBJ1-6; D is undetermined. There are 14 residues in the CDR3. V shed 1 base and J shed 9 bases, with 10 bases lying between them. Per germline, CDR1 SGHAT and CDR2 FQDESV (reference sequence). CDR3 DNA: TGTGCCAGCAGCTTAGGGAGGCGGGGTTCACCCCTCCACTTT. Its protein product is CASSLGRRGSPLHF.

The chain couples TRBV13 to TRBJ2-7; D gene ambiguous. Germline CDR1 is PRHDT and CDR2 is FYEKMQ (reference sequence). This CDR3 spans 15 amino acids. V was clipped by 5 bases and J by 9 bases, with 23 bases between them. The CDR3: CASSPPGGSPGRQYF. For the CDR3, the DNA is TGTGCCAGCAGCCCCCCGGGTGGGTCCCCCGGTAGGCAGTACTTC.

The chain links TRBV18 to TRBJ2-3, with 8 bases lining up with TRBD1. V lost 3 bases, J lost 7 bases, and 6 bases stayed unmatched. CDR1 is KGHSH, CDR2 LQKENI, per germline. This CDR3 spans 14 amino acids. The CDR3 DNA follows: TGTGCCAGCTCACCGCAGGGGGCGCCGAATACGCAGTATTTT. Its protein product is CASSPQGAPNTQYF.

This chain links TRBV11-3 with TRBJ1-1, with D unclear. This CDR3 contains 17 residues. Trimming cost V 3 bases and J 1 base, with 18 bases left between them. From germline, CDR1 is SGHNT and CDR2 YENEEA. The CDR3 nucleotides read TGTGCCAGCAGCTTCGGGTCCATGTGGCCTTGGAACACTGAAGCTTTCTTT. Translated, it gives CASSFGSMWPWNTEAFF. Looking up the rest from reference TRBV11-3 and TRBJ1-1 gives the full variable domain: EAGVVQSPRYKIIEKKQPVAFWCNPISGHNTLYWYLQNLGQGPELLIRYENEEAVDDSQLPKDRFSAERLKGVDSTLKIQPAELGDSAVYLCASSFGSMWPWNTEAFFGQGTRLTVV.

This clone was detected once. The CDR3 sequence: CASSLLAGERRNEQFF. In nucleotides, the CDR3 is TGTGCCAGCAGCTTACTTGCGGGAGAGAGGCGCAATGAGCAGTTCTTC. V gene TRBV11-3 combines with J gene TRBJ2-1; 7 bases align to TRBD2. Germline loops: CDR1 SGHNT, CDR2 YENEEA. This CDR3 contains 16 residues. V dropped 2 bases and J dropped 6; count of bases not matched to a gene: 10.

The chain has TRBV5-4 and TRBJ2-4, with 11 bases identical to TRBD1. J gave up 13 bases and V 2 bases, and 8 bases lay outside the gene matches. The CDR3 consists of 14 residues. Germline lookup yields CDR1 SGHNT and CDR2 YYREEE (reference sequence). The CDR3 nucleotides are TGTGCCAGCAGCTTCGCCCTGGGACAGGGGGTACAGTACTTC. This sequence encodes CASSFALGQGVQYF.

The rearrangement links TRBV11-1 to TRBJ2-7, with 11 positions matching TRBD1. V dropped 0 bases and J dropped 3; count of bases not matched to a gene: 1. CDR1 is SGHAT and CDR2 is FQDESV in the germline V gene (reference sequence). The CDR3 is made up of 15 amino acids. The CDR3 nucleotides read TGTGCCAGCAGCTTAGCGGGGACAGGGGGCTACGAGCAGTACTTC. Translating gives CASSLAGTGGYEQYF.

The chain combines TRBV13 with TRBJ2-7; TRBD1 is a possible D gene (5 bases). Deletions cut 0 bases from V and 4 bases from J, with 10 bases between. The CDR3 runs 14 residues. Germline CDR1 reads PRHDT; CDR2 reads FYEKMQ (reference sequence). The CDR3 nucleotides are TGTGCCAGCAGCTTAGGACAGGATACGTACGAGCAGTACTTC. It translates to CASSLGQDTYEQYF.

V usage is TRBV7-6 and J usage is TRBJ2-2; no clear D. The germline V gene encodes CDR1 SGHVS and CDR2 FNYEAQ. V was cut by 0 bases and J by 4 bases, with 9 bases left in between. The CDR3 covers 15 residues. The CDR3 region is CASSLARTATGELFF. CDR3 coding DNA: TGTGCCAGCAGCTTAGCGCGAACAGCCACCGGGGAGCTGTTTTTT.

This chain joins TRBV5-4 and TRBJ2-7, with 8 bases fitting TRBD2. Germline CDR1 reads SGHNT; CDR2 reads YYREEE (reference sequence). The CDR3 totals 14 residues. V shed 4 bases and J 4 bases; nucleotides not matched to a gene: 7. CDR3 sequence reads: CASSLRGVGYEQYF. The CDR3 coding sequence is TGTGCCAGCAGCCTGCGGGGGGTGGGTTACGAGCAGTACTTC.

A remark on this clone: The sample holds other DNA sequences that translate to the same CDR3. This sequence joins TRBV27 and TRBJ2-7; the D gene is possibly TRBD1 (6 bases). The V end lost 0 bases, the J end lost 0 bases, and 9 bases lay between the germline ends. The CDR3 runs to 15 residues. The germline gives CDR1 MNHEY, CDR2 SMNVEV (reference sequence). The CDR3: CASSLSDSSSYEQYF. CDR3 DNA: TGTGCCAGCAGTTTATCGGACAGTAGCTCCTACGAGCAGTACTTC.

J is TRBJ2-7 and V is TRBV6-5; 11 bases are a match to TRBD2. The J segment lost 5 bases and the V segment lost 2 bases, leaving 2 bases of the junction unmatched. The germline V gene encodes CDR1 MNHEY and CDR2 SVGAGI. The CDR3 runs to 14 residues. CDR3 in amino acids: CASSYTSGRDEQYF. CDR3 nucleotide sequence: TGTGCCAGCAGTTACACTAGCGGGAGAGACGAGCAGTACTTC.

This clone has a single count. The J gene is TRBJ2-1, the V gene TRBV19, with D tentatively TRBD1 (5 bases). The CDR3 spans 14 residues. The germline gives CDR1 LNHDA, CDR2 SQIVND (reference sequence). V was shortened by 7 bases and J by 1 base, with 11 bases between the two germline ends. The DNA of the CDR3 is TGTGCCAGTACCCCGTCAGGGTCCTACAATGAGCAGTTCTTC. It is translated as CASTPSGSYNEQFF. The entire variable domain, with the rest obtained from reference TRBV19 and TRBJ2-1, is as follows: DGGITQSPKYLFRKEGQNVTLSCEQNLNHDAMYWYRQDPGQGLRLIYYSQIVNDFQKGDIAEGYSVSREKKESFPLTVTSAQKNPTAFYLCASTPSGSYNEQFFGPGTRLTVL.